This TCR beta chain was sequenced in a study of blood T cell repertoires in COVID-19. Study in general: There were acute and convalescent COVID-19 samples, and they came from the United States, Italy and Spain.

The CDR3 sequence is 14 residues long. The germline V and J ends were trimmed by 2 bases and 13 bases, with 15 bases remaining between them. Germline lookup yields CDR1 MNHEY and CDR2 SMNVEV (reference sequence). How the authors handled the data: Reference gene primer amplification yielded estimated nucleated cell counts. Here immunoSEQ multiplex PCR was the method, and the copy in TCRdb shows in-frame clones only, minus some. Clonal size and the V and J genes are those of that table, whereas D and trimming came from the DNA. The sample includes 20,000 to 25,000 clones, about 91% of them seen just once. This clone was picked up a small number of times.

This chain joins TRBV27 and TRBJ1-6; tentatively, D is TRBD1 (5 bases). The sequence derives from a man aged 70 or older with active COVID-19. The sample consisted of peripheral blood. The CDR3 region is CASSLGQGGNPLHF. The CDR3 DNA follows: TGTGCCAGCAGTTTAGGTCAGGGAGGGAACCCCCTCCACTTT.